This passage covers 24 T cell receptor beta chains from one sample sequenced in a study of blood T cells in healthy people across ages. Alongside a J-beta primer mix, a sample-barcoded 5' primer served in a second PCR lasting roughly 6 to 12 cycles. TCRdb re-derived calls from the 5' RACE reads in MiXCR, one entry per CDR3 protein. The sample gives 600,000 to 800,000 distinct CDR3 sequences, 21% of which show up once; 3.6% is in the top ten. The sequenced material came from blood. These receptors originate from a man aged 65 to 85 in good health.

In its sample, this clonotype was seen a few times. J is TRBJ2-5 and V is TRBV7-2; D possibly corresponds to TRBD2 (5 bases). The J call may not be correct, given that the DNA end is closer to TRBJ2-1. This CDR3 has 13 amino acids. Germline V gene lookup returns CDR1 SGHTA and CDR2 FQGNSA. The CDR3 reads CASREREYNEQFF. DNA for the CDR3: TGTGCCAGCAGGGAAAGGGAGTACAATGAGCAGTTCTTC.

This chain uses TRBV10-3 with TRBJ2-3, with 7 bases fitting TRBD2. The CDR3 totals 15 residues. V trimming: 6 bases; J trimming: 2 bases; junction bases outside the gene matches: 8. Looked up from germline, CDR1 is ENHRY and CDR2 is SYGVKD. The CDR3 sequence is CAIRREGLITDTQYF. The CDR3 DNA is TGTGCCATCAGGAGGGAGGGGCTTATCACAGATACGCAGTATTTT.

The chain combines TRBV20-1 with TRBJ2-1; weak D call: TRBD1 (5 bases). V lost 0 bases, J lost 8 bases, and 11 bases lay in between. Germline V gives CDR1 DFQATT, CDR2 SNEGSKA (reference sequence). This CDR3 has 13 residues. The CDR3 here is CSARDGTRDEQFF. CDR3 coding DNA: TGCAGTGCTAGAGATGGAACCAGGGATGAGCAGTTCTTC.

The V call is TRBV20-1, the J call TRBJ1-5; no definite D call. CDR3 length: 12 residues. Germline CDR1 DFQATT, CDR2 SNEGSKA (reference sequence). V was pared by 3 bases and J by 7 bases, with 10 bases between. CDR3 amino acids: CSASHLGQPQHF. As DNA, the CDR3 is TGCAGTGCTAGCCACTTGGGGCAGCCCCAGCATTTT.

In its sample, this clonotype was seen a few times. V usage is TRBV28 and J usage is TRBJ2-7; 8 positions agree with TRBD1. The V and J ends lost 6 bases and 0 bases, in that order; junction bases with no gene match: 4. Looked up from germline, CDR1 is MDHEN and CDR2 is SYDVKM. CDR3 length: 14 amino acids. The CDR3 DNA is TGTGCCAGCAGCCGACAGGGGCTCTCCTACGAGCAGTACTTC. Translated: CASSRQGLSYEQYF. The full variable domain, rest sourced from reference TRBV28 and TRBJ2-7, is DVKVTQSSRYLVKRTGEKVFLECVQDMDHENMFWYRQDPGLGLRLIYFSYDVKMKEKGDIPEGYSVSREKKERFSLILESASTNQTSMYLCASSRQGLSYEQYFGPGTRLTVT.

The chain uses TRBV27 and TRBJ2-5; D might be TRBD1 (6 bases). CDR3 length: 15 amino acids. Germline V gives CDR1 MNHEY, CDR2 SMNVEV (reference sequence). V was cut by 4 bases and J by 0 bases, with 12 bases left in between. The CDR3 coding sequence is TGTGCCAGCAGTTCCATCACAGGGTACCAAGAGACCCAGTACTTC. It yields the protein CASSSITGYQETQYF.

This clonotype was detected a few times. CDR3 DNA: TGCAGTGCTTTTCACCTCCCCGGGACAGATACCTACGAGCAGTACTTC. Its protein product is CSAFHLPGTDTYEQYF. The rearrangement joins TRBV20-1 to TRBJ2-5; TRBD1 aligns across 7 bases. The closer fit of TRBJ2-7 to the DNA end suggests the J call may be wrong. This CDR3 contains 16 residues. Germline V lookup: CDR1 DFQATT, CDR2 SNEGSKA (reference sequence).

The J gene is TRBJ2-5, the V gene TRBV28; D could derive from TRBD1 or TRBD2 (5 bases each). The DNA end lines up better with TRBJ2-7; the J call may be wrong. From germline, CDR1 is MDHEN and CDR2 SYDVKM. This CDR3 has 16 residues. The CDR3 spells CASSSGGGGKSYEQYF. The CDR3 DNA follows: TGTGCCAGCAGTTCCGGTGGGGGTGGGAAGTCCTACGAGCAGTACTTC.

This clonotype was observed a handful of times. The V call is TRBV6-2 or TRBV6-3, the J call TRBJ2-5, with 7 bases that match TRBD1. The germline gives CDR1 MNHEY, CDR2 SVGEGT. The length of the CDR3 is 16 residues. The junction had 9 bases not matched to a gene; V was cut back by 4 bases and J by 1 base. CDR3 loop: CASSSETGSLQETQYF. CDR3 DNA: TGTGCCAGCAGTTCGGAGACAGGGAGCCTCCAAGAGACCCAGTACTTC.

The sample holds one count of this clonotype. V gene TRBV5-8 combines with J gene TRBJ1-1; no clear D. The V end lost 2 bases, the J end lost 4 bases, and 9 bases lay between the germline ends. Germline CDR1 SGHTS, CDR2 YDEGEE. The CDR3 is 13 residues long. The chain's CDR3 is CASSFRNPTEAFF. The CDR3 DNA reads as TGTGCCAGCAGCTTCCGGAACCCCACTGAAGCTTTCTTT.

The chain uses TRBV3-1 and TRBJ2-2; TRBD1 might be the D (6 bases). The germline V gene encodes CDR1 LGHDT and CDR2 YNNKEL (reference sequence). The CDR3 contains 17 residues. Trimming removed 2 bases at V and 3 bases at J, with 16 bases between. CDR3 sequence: CASSQPMTGRDTGELFF. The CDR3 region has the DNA TGTGCCAGCAGCCAACCGATGACAGGCCGTGACACCGGGGAGCTGTTTTTT.

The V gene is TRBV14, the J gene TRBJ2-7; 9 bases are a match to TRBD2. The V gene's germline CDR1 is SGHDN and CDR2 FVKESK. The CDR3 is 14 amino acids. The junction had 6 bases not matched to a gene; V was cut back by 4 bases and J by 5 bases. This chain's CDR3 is CASSLAGVTHEQYF. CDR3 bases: TGTGCCAGCAGCCTAGCGGGAGTAACCCACGAGCAGTACTTC.

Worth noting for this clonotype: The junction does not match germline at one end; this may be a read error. CDR3 amino acids: CANSIGQGYSYEQYF. The CDR3 nucleotides read TGTGCCAACAGCATCGGACAGGGATACTCCTACGAGCAGTACTTC. The V and J genes are TRBV7-2 and TRBJ2-1; 8 nucleotides match TRBD1. The J call may be mistaken, given a closer DNA end match to TRBJ2-7. CDR1 and CDR2 from the germline V gene are SGHTA and FQGNSA. CDR3 length: 15 residues.

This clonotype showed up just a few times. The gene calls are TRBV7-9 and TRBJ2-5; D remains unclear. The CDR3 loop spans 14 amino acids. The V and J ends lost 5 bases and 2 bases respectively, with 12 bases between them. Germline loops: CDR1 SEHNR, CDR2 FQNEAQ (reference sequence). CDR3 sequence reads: CASSLDFFQETQYF. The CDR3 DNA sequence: TGTGCCAGCAGCCTCGACTTCTTTCAAGAGACCCAGTACTTC.

The CDR3 here is CAASPVRGPKFDIQYF. The CDR3 DNA reads as TGTGCCGCGTCTCCGGTAAGGGGGCCGAAGTTTGACATTCAGTACTTC. The chain uses TRBV6-2 or TRBV6-3 and TRBJ2-4, with 7 positions matching TRBD1. V shed 11 bases, J shed 8 bases, and the junction held 21 bases outside the gene matches. Per germline, CDR1 MNHEY and CDR2 SVGEGT. The CDR3 consists of 16 residues.

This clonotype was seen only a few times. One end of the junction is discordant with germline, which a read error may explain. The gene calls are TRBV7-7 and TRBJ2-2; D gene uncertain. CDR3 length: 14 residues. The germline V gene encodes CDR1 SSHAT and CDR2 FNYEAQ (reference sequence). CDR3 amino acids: CASSLGIYTGELFF. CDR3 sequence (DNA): TGTGCTAGCAGCTTAGGAATTTACACCGGGGAGCTGTTTTTT.

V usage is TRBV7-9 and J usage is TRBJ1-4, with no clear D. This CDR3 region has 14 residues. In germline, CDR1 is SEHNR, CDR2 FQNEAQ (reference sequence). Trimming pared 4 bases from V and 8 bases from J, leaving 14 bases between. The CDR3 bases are TGTGCCAGCAGCTCATCAGTCTTACGAGAAAAACTGTTTTTT. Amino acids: CASSSSVLREKLFF. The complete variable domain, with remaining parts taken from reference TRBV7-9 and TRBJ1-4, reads DTGVSQNPRHKITKRGQNVTFRCDPISEHNRLYWYRQTLGQGPEFLTYFQNEAQLEKSRLLSDRFSAERPKGSFSTLEIQRTEQGDSAMYLCASSSSVLREKLFFGSGTQLSVL.

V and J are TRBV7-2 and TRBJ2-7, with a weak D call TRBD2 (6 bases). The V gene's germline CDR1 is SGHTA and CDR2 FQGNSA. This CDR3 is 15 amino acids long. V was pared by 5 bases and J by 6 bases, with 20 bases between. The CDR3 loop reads CASSPGTGEWSEQYF. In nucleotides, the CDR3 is TGTGCCAGCAGCCCTGGGACTGGGGAATGGAGCGAGCAGTACTTC.

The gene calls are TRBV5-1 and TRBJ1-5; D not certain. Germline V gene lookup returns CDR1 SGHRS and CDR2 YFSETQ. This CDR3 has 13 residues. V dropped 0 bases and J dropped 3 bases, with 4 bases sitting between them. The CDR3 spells CASSLGDNQPQHF. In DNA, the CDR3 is TGCGCCAGCAGCTTGGGGGACAATCAGCCCCAGCATTTT.

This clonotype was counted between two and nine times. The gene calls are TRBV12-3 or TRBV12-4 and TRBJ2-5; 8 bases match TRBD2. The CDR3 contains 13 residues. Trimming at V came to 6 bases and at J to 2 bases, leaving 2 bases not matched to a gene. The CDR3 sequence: CASRAGGQETQYF. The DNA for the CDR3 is TGTGCCAGCAGGGCGGGAGGTCAAGAGACCCAGTACTTC.

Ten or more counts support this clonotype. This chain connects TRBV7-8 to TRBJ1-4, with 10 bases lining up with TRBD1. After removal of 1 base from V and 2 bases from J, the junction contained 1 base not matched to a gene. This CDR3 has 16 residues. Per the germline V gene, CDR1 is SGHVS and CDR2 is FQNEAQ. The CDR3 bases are TGTGCCAGCAGCTTAGGGGGACAGGGGACTAATGAAAAACTGTTTTTT. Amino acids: CASSLGGQGTNEKLFF.

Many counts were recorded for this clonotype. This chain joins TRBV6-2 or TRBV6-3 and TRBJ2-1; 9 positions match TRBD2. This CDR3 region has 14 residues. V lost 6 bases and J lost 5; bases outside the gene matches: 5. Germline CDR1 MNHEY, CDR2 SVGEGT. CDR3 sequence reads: CASSRTSDHNEQFF. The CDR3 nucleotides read TGTGCCAGCAGCCGGACTAGCGACCACAATGAGCAGTTCTTC.

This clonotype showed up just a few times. CDR3 DNA sequence: TGTGCCAGCAGCCGACAAACAGGGAAGGTTAAGTCCTACGAGCAGTACTTC. Translation gives CASSRQTGKVKSYEQYF. This chain connects TRBV11-2 to TRBJ2-5; D might be TRBD1 (6 bases). The closer fit of TRBJ2-7 to the DNA end suggests the J call may be wrong. Germline lookup yields CDR1 SGHAT and CDR2 FQNNGV. The CDR3 covers 17 residues.

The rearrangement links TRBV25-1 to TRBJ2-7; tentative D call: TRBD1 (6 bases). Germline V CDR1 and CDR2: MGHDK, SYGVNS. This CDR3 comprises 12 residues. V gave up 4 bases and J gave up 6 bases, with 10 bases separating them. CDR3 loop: CASSATGIEQYF. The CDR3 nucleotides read TGTGCCAGCAGTGCCACAGGGATCGAGCAGTACTTC.